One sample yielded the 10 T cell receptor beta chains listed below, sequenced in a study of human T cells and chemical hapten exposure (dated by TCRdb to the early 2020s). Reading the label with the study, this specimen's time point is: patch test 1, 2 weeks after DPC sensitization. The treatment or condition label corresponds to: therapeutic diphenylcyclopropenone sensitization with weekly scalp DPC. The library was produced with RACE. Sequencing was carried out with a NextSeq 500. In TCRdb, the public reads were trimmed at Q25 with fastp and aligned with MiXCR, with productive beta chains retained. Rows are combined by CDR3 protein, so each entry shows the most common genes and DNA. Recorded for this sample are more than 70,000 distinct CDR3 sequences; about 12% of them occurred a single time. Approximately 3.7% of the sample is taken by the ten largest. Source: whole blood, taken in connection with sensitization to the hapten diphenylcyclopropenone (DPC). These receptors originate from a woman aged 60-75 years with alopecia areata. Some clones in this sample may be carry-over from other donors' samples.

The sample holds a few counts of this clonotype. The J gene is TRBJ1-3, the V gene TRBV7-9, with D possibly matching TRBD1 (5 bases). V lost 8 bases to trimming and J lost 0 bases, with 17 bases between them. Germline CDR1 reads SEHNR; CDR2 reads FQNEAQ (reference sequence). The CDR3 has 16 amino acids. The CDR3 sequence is CASPPHGANSGNTIYF. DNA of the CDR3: TGTGCCAGCCCCCCGCACGGGGCAAACTCTGGAAACACCATATATTTT.

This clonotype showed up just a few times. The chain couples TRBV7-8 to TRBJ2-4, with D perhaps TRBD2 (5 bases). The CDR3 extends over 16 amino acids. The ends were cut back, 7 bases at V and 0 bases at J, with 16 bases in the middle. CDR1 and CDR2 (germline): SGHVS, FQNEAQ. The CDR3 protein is CASTRSRGQAKNIQYF. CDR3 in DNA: TGTGCCAGCACCAGGTCCCGAGGGCAAGCCAAAAACATTCAGTACTTC.

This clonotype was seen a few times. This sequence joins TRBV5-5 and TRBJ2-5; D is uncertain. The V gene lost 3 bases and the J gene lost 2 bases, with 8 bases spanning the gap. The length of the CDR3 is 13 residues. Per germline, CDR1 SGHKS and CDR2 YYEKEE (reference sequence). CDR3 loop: CASSSRIQETQYF. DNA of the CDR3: TGTGCCAGCAGCTCACGGATTCAAGAGACCCAGTACTTC.

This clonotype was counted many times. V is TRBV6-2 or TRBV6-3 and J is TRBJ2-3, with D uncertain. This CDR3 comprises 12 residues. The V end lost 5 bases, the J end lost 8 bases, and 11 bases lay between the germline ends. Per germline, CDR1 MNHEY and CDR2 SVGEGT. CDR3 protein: CASSDPSSTQYF. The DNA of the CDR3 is TGTGCCAGCAGTGACCCTAGTAGTACGCAGTATTTT.

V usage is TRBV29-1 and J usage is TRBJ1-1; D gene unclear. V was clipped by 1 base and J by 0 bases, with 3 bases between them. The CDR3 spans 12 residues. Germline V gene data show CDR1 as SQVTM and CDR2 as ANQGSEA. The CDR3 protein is CSVEGMNTEAFF. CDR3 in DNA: TGCAGCGTTGAAGGCATGAACACTGAAGCTTTCTTT.

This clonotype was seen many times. The CDR3 is CASSLTGYGNTIYF. Written as DNA, the CDR3 is TGCGCCAGCAGTCTAACAGGGTACGGAAACACCATATATTTT. This chain joins TRBV5-1 and TRBJ1-3, with D possibly TRBD1 on 6 matching bases. Germline values: CDR1 SGHRS, CDR2 YFSETQ. Deletions cut 5 bases from V and 4 bases from J, with 13 bases between. The CDR3 covers 14 residues.

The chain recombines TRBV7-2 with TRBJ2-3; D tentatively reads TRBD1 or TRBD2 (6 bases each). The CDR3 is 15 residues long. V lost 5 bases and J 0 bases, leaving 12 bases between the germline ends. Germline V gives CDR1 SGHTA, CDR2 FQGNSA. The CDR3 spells CASSQGTGSTDTQYF. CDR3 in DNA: TGTGCCAGCAGCCAGGGGACTGGAAGCACAGATACGCAGTATTTT.

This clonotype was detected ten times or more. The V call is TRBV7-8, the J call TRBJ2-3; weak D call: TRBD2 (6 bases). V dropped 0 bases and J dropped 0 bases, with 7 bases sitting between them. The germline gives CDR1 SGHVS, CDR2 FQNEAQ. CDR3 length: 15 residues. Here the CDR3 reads CASSLAGTSTDTQYF. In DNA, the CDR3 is TGTGCCAGCAGCTTAGCCGGGACTAGCACAGATACGCAGTATTTT.

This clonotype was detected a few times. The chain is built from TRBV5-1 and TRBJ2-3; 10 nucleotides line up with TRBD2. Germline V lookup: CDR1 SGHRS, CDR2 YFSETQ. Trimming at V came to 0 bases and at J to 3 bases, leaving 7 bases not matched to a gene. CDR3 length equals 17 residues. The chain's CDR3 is CASSLALAGASTDTQYF. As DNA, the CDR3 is TGCGCCAGCAGCTTGGCCCTAGCGGGGGCGTCGACAGATACGCAGTATTTT.

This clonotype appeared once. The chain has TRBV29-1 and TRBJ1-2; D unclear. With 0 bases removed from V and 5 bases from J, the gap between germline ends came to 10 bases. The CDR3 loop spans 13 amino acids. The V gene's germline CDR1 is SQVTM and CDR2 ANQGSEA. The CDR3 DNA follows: TGCAGCGTTGAAGATGCGGCAGTTTATGGCTACACCTTC. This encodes CSVEDAAVYGYTF.